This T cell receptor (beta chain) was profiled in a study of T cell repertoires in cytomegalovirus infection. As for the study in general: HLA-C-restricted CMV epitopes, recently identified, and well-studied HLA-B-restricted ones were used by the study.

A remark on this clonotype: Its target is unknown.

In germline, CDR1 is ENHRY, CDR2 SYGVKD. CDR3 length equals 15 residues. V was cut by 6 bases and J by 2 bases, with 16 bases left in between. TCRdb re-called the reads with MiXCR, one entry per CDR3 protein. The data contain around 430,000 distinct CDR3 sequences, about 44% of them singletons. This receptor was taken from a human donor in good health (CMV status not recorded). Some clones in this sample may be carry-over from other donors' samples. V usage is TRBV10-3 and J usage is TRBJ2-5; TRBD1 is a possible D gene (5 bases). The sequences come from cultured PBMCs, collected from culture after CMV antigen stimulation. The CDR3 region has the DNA TGTGCCATCAGGGGTAAATTAGACAGTCAAGAGACCCAGTACTTC. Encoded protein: CAIRGKLDSQETQYF.